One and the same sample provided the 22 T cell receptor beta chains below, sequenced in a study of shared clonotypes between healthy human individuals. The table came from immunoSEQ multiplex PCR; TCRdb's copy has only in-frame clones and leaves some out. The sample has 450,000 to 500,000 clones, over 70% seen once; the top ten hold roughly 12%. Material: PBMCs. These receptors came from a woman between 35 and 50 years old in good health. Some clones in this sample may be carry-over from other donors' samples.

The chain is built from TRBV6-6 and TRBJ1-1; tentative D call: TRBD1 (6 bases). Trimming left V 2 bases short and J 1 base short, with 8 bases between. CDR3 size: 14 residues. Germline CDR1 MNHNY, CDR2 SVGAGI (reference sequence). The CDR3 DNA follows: TGTGCCAGCAGTTACACAGGGTCGAACACTGAAGCTTTCTTT. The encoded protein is CASSYTGSNTEAFF.

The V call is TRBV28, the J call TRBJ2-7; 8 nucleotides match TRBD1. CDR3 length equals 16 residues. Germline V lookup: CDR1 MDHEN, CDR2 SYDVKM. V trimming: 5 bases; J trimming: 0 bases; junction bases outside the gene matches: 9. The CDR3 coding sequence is TGTGCCAGCAGTCAAAACACAGGGGGTTCCTCCTACGAGCAGTACTTC. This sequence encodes CASSQNTGGSSYEQYF.

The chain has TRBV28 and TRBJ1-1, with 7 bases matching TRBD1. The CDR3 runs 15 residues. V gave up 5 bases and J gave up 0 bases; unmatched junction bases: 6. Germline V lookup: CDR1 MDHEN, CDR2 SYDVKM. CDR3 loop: CASSLPGQMNTEAFF. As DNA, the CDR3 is TGTGCCAGCAGTCTCCCGGGACAGATGAACACTGAAGCTTTCTTT.

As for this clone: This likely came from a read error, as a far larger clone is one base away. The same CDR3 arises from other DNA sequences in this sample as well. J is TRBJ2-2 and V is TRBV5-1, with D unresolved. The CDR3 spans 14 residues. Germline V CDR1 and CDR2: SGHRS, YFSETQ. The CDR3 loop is CASSLRSNTGELFF. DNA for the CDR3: TGTGCCAGCAGCTTGAGGTCGAACACCGGGGAGCTGTTTTTT.

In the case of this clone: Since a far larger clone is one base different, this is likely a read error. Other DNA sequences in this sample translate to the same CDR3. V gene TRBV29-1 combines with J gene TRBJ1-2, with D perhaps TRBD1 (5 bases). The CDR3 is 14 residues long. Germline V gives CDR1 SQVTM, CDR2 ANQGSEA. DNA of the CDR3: TGCAGCGTTGAAGGCGTAGGGACGAACTACGGCTACACCTTC. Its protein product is CSVEGVGTNYGYTF. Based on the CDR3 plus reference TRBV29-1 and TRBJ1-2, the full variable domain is SAVISQKPSRDICQRGTSLTIQCQVDSQVTMMFWYRQQPGQSLTLIATANQGSEATYESGFVIDKFPISRPNLTFSTLTVSNMSPEDSSIYLCSVEGVGTNYGYTFGSGTRLTVV.

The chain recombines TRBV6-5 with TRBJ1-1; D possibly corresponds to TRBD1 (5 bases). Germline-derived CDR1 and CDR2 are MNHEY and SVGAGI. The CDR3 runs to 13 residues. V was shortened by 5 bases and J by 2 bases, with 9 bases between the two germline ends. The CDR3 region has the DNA TGTGCCAGCAGTCCAGGGAGAAACACTGAAGCTTTCTTT. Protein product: CASSPGRNTEAFF.

CDR3 region: CSAIRGGTGELFF. In DNA form, the CDR3 reads TGCAGCGCAATCCGCGGAGGCACCGGGGAGCTGTTTTTT. The gene calls are TRBV29-1 and TRBJ2-2; maybe TRBD2 (5 bases). The V end was cut by 7 bases, the J end by 4 bases, with 13 bases between. Germline CDR1 is SQVTM and CDR2 is ANQGSEA. The CDR3 covers 13 residues.

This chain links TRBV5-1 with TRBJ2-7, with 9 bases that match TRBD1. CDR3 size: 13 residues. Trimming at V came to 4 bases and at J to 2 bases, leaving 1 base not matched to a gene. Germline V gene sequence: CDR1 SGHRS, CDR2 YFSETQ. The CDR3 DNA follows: TGCGCCAGCAGCAGGGACAGGGCCTACGAGCAGTACTTC. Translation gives CASSRDRAYEQYF.

CDR3 bases: TGTGCCAGCAGCTCCCATGCCGGGGAGGGGGATCAGCCCCAGCATTTT. This encodes CASSSHAGEGDQPQHF. The V and J genes are TRBV7-9 and TRBJ1-5, with D tentatively TRBD1 (6 bases). This CDR3 has 16 amino acids. Per the germline V gene, CDR1 is SEHNR and CDR2 is FQNEAQ (reference sequence). The V end was cut by 4 bases, the J end by 5 bases, with 18 bases between.

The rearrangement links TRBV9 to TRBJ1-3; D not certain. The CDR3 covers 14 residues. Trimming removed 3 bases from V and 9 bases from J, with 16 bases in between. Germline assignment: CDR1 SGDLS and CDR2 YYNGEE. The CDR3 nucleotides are TGTGCCAGCAGCGGCCGGGAGCCTTTCAGCACCATATATTTT. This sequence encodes CASSGREPFSTIYF. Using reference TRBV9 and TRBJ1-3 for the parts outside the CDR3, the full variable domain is DSGVTQTPKHLITATGQRVTLRCSPRSGDLSVYWYQQSLDQGLQFLIQYYNGEERAKGNILERFSAQQFPDLHSELNLSSLELGDSALYFCASSGREPFSTIYFGEGSWLTVV.

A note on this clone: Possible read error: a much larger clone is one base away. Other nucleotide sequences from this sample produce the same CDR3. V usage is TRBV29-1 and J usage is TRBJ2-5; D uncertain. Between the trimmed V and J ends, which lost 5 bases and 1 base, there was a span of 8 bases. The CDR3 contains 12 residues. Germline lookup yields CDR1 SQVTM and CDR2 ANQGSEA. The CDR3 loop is CSVSLIQETQYF. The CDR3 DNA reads TGCAGCGTTTCATTGATCCAAGAGACCCAGTACTTC. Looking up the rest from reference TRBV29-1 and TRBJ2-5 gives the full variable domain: SAVISQKPSRDICQRGTSLTIQCQVDSQVTMMFWYRQQPGQSLTLIATANQGSEATYESGFVIDKFPISRPNLTFSTLTVSNMSPEDSSIYLCSVSLIQETQYFGPGTRLLVL.

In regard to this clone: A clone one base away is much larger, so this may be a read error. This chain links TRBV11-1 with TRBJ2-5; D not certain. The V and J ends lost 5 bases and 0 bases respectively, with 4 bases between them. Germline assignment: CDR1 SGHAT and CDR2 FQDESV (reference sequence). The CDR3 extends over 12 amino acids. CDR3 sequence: CASSPYQETQYF. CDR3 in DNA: TGTGCCAGCAGCCCGTACCAAGAGACCCAGTACTTC.

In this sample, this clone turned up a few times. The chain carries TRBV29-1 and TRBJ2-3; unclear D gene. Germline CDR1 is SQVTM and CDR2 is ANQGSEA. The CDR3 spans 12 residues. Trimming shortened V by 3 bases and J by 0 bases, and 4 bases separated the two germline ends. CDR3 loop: CSVDQSTDTQYF. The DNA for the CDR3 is TGCAGCGTTGACCAGAGCACAGATACGCAGTATTTT.

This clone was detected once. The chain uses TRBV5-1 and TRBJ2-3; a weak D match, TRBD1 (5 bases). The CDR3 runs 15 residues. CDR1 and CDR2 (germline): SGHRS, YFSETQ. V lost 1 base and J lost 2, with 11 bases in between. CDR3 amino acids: CASSLRGQFTDTQYF. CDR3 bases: TGCGCCAGCAGCTTGAGGGGCCAGTTCACAGATACGCAGTATTTT.

The CDR3 bases are TGCGCCAGCAGCTACAACACAGATACGCAGTATTTT. Residues: CASSYNTDTQYF. This chain links TRBV5-1 with TRBJ2-3; no firm D call. The CDR3 length is 12 residues. The V end was cut by 3 bases, the J end by 2 bases, with 4 bases between. Germline loops: CDR1 SGHRS, CDR2 YFSETQ.

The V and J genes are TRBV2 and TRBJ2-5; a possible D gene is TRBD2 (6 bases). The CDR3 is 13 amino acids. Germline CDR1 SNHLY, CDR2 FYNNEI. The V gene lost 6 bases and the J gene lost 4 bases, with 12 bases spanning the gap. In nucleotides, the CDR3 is TGTGCCAGCAGCGGGAGAGGGGTAGAGACCCAGTACTTC. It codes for CASSGRGVETQYF. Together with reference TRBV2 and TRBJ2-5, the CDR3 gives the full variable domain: EPEVTQTPSHQVTQMGQEVILRCVPISNHLYFYWYRQILGQKVEFLVSFYNNEISEKSEIFDDQFSVERPDGSNFTLKIRSTKLEDSAMYFCASSGRGVETQYFGPGTRLLVL.

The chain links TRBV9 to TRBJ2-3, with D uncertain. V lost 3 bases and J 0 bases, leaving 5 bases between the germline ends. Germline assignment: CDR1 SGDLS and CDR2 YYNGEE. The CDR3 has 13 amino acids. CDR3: CASSASSTDTQYF. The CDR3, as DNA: TGTGCCAGCAGCGCCTCTAGCACAGATACGCAGTATTTT.

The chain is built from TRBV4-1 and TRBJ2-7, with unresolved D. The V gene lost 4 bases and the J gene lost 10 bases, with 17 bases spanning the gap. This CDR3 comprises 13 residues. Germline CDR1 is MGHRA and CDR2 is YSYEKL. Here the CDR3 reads CASSPPTESGQYF. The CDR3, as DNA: TGCGCCAGCAGCCCCCCAACAGAATCGGGTCAGTACTTC.

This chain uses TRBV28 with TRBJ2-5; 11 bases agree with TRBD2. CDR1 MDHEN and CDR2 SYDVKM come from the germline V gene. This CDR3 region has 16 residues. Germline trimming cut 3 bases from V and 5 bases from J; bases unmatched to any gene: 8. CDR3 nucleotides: TGTGCCAGCAGTTTGGGCACACTAGCGGGAGATGAGACCCAGTACTTC. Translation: CASSLGTLAGDETQYF.

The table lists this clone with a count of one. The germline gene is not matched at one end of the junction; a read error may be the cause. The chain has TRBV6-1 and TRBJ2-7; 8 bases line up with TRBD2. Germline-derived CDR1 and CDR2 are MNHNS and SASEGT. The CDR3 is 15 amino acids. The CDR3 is CASREAGAWGYEQYF. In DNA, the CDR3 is TGTGCCAGCAGGGAAGCGGGAGCTTGGGGCTACGAGCAGTACTTC.

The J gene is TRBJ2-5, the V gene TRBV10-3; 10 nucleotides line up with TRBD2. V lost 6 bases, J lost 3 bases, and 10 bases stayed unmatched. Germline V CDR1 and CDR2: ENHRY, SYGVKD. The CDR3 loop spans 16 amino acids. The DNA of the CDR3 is TGTGCCATCAGAGACTCTAGCGGGAGTTCGAAAGAGACCCAGTACTTC. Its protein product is CAIRDSSGSSKETQYF.

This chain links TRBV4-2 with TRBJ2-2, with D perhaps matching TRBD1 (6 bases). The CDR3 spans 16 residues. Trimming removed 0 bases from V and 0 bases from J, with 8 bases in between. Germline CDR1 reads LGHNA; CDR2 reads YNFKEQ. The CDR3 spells CASSQEAGANTGELFF. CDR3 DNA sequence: TGTGCCAGCAGCCAAGAGGCAGGGGCGAACACCGGGGAGCTGTTTTTT.